The following is a T cell receptor (beta chain) sequence with its context. cDNA came from about 0.5 to 1 ug RNA primed by random hexamers. The CDR3 of TCR beta was amplified by immunoSEQ multiplex PCR across 54 Vbeta and 13 Jbeta. TCRdb recomputed calls from the immunoSEQ multiplex PCR reads with MiXCR, one row per CDR3 protein. The data show around 130,000 distinct CDR3 sequences, 80% seen once. The CDR3 runs 14 residues. From germline, CDR1 is DFQATT and CDR2 SNEGSKA (reference sequence). V was clipped by 0 bases and J by 4 bases; unmatched bases: 5. This record belongs to a study of CD8 T cells in Susac syndrome. TEMRA cells were enriched by FACS, and CD4+ and CD8+ T cells were negatively isolated.

This sequence joins TRBV20-1 and TRBJ2-7, with 8 bases that match TRBD1. Sequenced material: CD8+ T cells from PBMCs. The TCR originated in a human donor with multiple sclerosis. CDR3 region: CSARDRNRGYEQYF. The DNA for the CDR3 is TGCAGTGCTAGAGATCGTAACAGGGGGTACGAGCAGTACTTC.